The present TCR beta chain was sequenced within a study of cytomegalovirus exposure and HLA in healthy donors. The repertoire was sequenced with immunoSEQ multiplex PCR; TCRdb's copy has only in-frame clones and lacks some. The table lists tens of thousands of clones, about 93% of them singletons. This receptor was identified in a man younger than 30 in good health and CMV-seronegative. Material for sequencing was PBMCs.

In DNA form, the CDR3 reads TGTGCCAGCAGCTTGTCGCTAGTAGAGAATGAGCAGTTCTTC. Amino acid sequence: CASSLSLVENEQFF. This rearrangement joins TRBV5-5 to TRBJ2-1; D not resolved. The CDR3 is 14 residues long. V lost 1 base and J 7 bases, leaving 12 bases between the germline ends. CDR1 is SGHKS and CDR2 is YYEKEE in the germline V gene (reference sequence).